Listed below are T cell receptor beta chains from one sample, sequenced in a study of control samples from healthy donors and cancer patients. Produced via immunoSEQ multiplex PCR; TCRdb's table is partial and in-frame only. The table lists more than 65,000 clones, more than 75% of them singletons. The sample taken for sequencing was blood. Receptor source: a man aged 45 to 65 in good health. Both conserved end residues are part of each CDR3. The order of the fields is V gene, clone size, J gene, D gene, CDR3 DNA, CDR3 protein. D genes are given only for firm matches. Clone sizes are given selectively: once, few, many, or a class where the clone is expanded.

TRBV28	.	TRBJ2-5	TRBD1	TGTGCCAGCAGTTCTTCCGGGACAGGGGAAGAGACCCAGTACTTC	CASSSSGTGEETQYF
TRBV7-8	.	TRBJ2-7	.	TGTGCCAGCAGCCCAGTGGCCGGGGAGCAGTACTTC	CASSPVAGEQYF
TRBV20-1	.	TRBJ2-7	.	TGCAGTGCAAGCTCCTACGAGCAGTACTTC	CSASSYEQYF
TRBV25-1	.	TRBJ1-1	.	TGTGCCAGCAGTGAATTTGGTGTATCCGGTGAAGCTTTCTTT	CASSEFGVSGEAFF
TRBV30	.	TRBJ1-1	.	TGTGCCTGGGGAATACAGGACAACACTGAAGCTTTCTTT	CAWGIQDNTEAFF
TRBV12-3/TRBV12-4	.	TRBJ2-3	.	TGTGCCAGCAAAAGTAGCGGCCCAGATACGCAGTATTTT	CASKSSGPDTQYF
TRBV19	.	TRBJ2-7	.	TGTGCCAGTCGCCGTACTCCTTTGACCGGGGACGAGCAGTACTTC	CASRRTPLTGDEQYF
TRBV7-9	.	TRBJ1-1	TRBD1	TGTGCCAGCAGCTTGGGACAGGGGTTTACTGAAGCTTTCTTT	CASSLGQGFTEAFF
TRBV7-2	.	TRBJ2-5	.	TGTGCCAGCAACCCCGAGGTAGCGAGACAGACCCAGTACTTC	CASNPEVARQTQYF
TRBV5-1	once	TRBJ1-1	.	TGCGCCAGCAGGGAAACCTCGGCGGCTAGACGGACTGAAGCTTTCTTT	CASRETSAARRTEAFF
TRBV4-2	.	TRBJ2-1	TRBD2	TGTGCCAGCAGCCAAGTGGGGACTACCAATGAGCAGTTCTTC	CASSQVGTTNEQFF
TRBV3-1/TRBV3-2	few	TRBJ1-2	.	TGTGCCAGCAGCCCCCTTAAGGTCGCCTACTATGGCTACACCTTC	CASSPLKVAYYGYTF
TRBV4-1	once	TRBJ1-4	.	TGCGCCAGCAGCCAAGATCTAGGGCGAAGGGAAAAACTGTTTTTT	CASSQDLGRREKLFF
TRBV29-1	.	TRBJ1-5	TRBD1	TGCAGCGTTGAGCAGGGGGAGGGTCAGCCCCAGCATTTT	CSVEQGEGQPQHF
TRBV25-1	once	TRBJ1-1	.	TGTGCCAGCAGTGAAGAGAGGACCCACGGCACTGAAGCTTTCTTT	CASSEERTHGTEAFF
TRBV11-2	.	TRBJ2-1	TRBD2	TGTGCCAGCAGAGACAATGACCTCGGACTAGCGGGAGGTTTGGATGAGCAGTTCTTC	CASRDNDLGLAGGLDEQFF
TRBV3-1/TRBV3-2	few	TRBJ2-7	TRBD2	TGTGCCAGCAGCGAGCGACTAGCGGCGGGGCAGTACTTC	CASSERLAAGQYF
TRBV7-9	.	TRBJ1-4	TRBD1	TGTGCCAGCAGCGAAGGACAGGGCGGTTCAGGGGAAAAACTGTTTTTT	CASSEGQGGSGEKLFF
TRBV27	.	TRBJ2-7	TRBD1	TGTGCCAGCAGCCGCGGACAGGGGCGGGAGCAGTACTTC	CASSRGQGREQYF
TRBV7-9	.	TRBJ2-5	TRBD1	TGTGCCAGCAGCTCGGGACAGGGTCAAGAGACCCAGTACTTC	CASSSGQGQETQYF
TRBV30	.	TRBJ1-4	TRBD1	TGTGCCTGGTCCATGGGGACAGTTCCTAATGAAAAACTGTTTTTT	CAWSMGTVPNEKLFF
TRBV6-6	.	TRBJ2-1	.	TGTGCCAGCAGTTACTCGTCCTACAATGAGCAGTTCTTC	CASSYSSYNEQFF
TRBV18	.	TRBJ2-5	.	TGTGCCAGCTCCCAAACTACTAAGACAGAGGGGCGGCGTGAGACCCAGTACTTC	CASSQTTKTEGRRETQYF
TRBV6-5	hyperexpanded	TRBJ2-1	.	TGTGCCAGCAGATGGGTAGCAGGGAGCGACAATGAGCAGTTCTTC	CASRWVAGSDNEQFF
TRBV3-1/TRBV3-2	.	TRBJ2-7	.	TGTGCCAGCAGCCGAGGTCCCAACGAGCAGTACTTC	CASSRGPNEQYF
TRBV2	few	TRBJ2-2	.	TGTGCCAGCACCGCCGGACTGAACACCGGGGAGCTGTTTTTT	CASTAGLNTGELFF
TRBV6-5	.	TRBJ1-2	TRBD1	TGTGCCAGCACCCGGACAGGGGGGTGGGGCTACACCTTC	CASTRTGGWGYTF
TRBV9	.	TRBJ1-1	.	TGTGCCAGCAGCGCGACAGCGCAGAACACTGAAGCTTTCTTT	CASSATAQNTEAFF
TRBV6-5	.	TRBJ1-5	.	TGTGCCAGCAGTCGGACGGCATGGGGCAATCAGCCCCAGCATTTT	CASSRTAWGNQPQHF
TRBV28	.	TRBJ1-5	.	TGTGCCAGCAACGGGACACCTAGCAATCAGCCCCAGCATTTT	CASNGTPSNQPQHF